The clone carrying this TCR beta chain was counted only a few times. Its antigen is not identified. Trimming stripped 5 bases from V and 6 bases from J, with 12 bases between. The CDR3 has 13 amino acids. Germline-derived CDR1 and CDR2 are SGHTA and FQGTGA. The entry originates in a study of response to subunit inactivated influenza vaccine. Whole-study findings and limits: The authors suggested that few new T cells are recruited per seasonal influenza vaccination.

TCRdb re-called the RT-PCR reads through MiXCR, storing one row per CDR3 protein. This repertoire shows 200,000 to 300,000 distinct CDR3 sequences, 12% found once; its top ten account for 7.5% to 10%. This sequence joins TRBV7-3 and TRBJ2-3; D tentatively reads TRBD1 or TRBD2 (5 bases each). This specimen consisted of non-naive T cells sorted from PBMCs, obtained 14 days before vaccination. The TCR originated in a man aged 50 to 59 who received an inactivated influenza vaccine. The CDR3 is CASSHPGTDTQYF. CDR3 bases: TGTGCCAGCAGCCACCCAGGGACCGATACGCAGTATTTT. Combining the CDR3 with reference TRBV7-3 and TRBJ2-3 gives the whole variable domain GAGVSQTPSNKVTEKGKYVELRCDPISGHTALYWYRQSLGQGPEFLIYFQGTGAADDSGLPNDRFFAVRPEGSVSTLKIQRTERGDSAVYLCASSHPGTDTQYFGPGTRLTVL.